This T cell receptor (beta chain) was identified during a study of naive and memory T cell subsets. Treatment denoted: skin biopsy from PPD injection site in Mantoux-positive individual. The library had UMIs added by 3' ligation of an oligonucleotide to TCR cDNA. Tuberculin skin test biopsies were taken where PPD was injected in Mantoux-positive people. The V and J ends lost 0 bases and 8 bases respectively, with 12 bases between them. Germline CDR1 SGDLS, CDR2 YYNGEE. The CDR3 is made up of 14 amino acids. This clonotype was detected a few times. What it binds is unknown. Whole-study results and caveats: Reportedly, tuberculin skin test sites gave far more TCRs than other biopsies. Potentially, T cell activation and differentiation skew this RNA-based measurement.

Amplification of ligated cDNA took four PCR rounds with SP2 and nested alpha and beta constant primers. One entry per CDR3 protein, called by TCRdb with MiXCR from the UMI-ligation and nested PCR reads. This sample has tens of thousands of distinct CDR3 sequences; 9.5% to 12% occur once, and the top ten carry about 4.2%. The TCR sequence derives from an adult in good health. This sample comprised skin, obtained from a tuberculin skin test site. The chain recombines TRBV9 with TRBJ2-1; a possible D gene is TRBD1 (6 bases). The chain's CDR3 is CASSVGYREYEQFF. The CDR3 DNA reads TGTGCCAGCAGCGTAGGCTACAGGGAATATGAGCAGTTCTTC.